The 27 T cell receptor beta chains below all came from one sample that was sequenced in a study of cytomegalovirus exposure and HLA in healthy donors. The PCR employed 60 Vbeta primers together with 13 Jbeta primers. Assay used: immunoSEQ multiplex PCR; TCRdb lists only in-frame clones, some missing. The sample includes about 210,000 clones, approximately 80% of them seen just once. The sequenced sample was PBMCs. Source of these receptors: a woman between 50 and 59 years old in good health and CMV-seropositive.

This chain links TRBV6-1 with TRBJ2-7, with D uncertain. The germline V gene encodes CDR1 MNHNS and CDR2 SASEGT. The CDR3 sequence is 13 residues long. V was pared by 6 bases and J by 4 bases, with 13 bases between. The CDR3 bases are TGTGCCAGCAGCGAGGAGAGAAGTTACGAGCAGTACTTC. Its protein product is CASSEERSYEQYF.

The V and J genes are TRBV5-4 and TRBJ2-2; 7 nucleotides agree with TRBD2. V dropped 4 bases and J dropped 6; count of bases not matched to a gene: 3. The CDR3 sequence is 13 residues long. Germline CDR1 is SGHNT and CDR2 is YYREEE (reference sequence). This CDR3 is CASSRRGAGELFF. CDR3 nucleotides: TGTGCCAGCAGCCGCCGGGGGGCCGGGGAGCTGTTTTTT.

The rearrangement joins TRBV19 to TRBJ2-3, with 9 nucleotides matching TRBD2. V lost 1 base to trimming and J lost 2 bases; unmatched junction nucleotides: 7. Germline V lookup: CDR1 LNHDA, CDR2 SQIVND (reference sequence). This CDR3 contains 17 residues. The CDR3 loop reads CASSIGLAGGYTDTQYF. The CDR3 region has the DNA TGTGCCAGTAGTATAGGCCTGGCGGGGGGGTACACAGATACGCAGTATTTT.

The chain is built from TRBV19 and TRBJ1-2; D not certain. Trimming removed 10 bases from V and 5 bases from J, with 8 bases in between. CDR3 size: 10 residues. CDR1 and CDR2 from the germline V gene are LNHDA and SQIVND (reference sequence). The CDR3 loop is CATRDYGYTF. DNA for the CDR3: TGTGCCACCCGAGATTATGGCTACACCTTC. Supplemented by reference TRBV19 and TRBJ1-2, the full variable domain reads DGGITQSPKYLFRKEGQNVTLSCEQNLNHDAMYWYRQDPGQGLRLIYYSQIVNDFQKGDIAEGYSVSREKKESFPLTVTSAQKNPTAFYLCATRDYGYTFGSGTRLTVV.

This chain links TRBV9 with TRBJ2-6; TRBD1 matches at 7 bases. Germline assignment: CDR1 SGDLS and CDR2 YYNGEE. This CDR3 spans 17 amino acids. Losses at the gene ends were 3 bases for V and 1 base for J; bases not matched to a gene: 7. Written as DNA, the CDR3 is TGTGCCAGCAGCGCCCGGGACAGTCTATCTGGGGCCAACGTCCTGACTTTC. It codes for CASSARDSLSGANVLTF.

The CDR3 DNA is TGTGCCAGCAGCTTAGTAGTCCCTAACACTGAAGCTTTCTTT. It translates to CASSLVVPNTEAFF. V is TRBV7-9 and J is TRBJ1-1; D is ambiguous. Per germline, CDR1 SEHNR and CDR2 FQNEAQ (reference sequence). The CDR3 loop spans 14 amino acids. V was shortened by 1 base and J by 2 bases, with 8 bases between the two germline ends. Full variable domain (outside the CDR3, taken from reference TRBV7-9 and TRBJ1-1): DTGVSQNPRHKITKRGQNVTFRCDPISEHNRLYWYRQTLGQGPEFLTYFQNEAQLEKSRLLSDRFSAERPKGSFSTLEIQRTEQGDSAMYLCASSLVVPNTEAFFGQGTRLTVV.

V is TRBV7-2 and J is TRBJ1-5; 7 nucleotides align to TRBD1. Per germline, CDR1 SGHTA and CDR2 FQGNSA. J was trimmed by 4 bases and V by 4 bases; bases with no gene match: 4. This CDR3 contains 14 residues. CDR3 coding DNA: TGTGCCAGCAGCTCGGTCAGGGGGAATCAGCCCCAGCATTTT. It is translated as CASSSVRGNQPQHF.

This sequence joins TRBV28 and TRBJ1-2, with TRBD1 matching over 7 bases. Per the germline V gene, CDR1 is MDHEN and CDR2 is SYDVKM. V dropped 9 bases and J dropped 0; count of bases not matched to a gene: 4. The CDR3 consists of 13 residues. DNA for the CDR3: TGTGCCAGTGGACAGGCTGCTAACTATGGCTACACCTTC. It specifies CASGQAANYGYTF.

The chain has TRBV30 and TRBJ2-6; 9 nucleotides align to TRBD1. This CDR3 comprises 15 residues. Trimming removed 2 bases from V and 2 bases from J; junction bases left unmatched: 1. Germline CDR1 GTSNPN, CDR2 SVGIG (reference sequence). The CDR3 nucleotides are TGTGCCTGGAGTTGGACAGGGGCTGGGGCCAACGTCCTGACTTTC. It translates to CAWSWTGAGANVLTF.

The chain recombines TRBV6-1 with TRBJ2-3, with D hard to call. Looked up from germline, CDR1 is MNHNS and CDR2 is SASEGT. The CDR3 totals 16 residues. V was pared by 4 bases and J by 0 bases, with 14 bases between. The CDR3 coding sequence is TGTGCCAGCAGTGTCCTCCGGTCATCTAGCACAGATACGCAGTATTTT. It encodes CASSVLRSSSTDTQYF.

The J gene is TRBJ2-6, the V gene TRBV5-5; D unresolved. V was shortened by 7 bases and J by 0 bases, with 14 bases between the two germline ends. CDR3 size: 16 residues. CDR1 is SGHKS and CDR2 is YYEKEE in the germline V gene (reference sequence). The CDR3 DNA reads TGTGCCAGCTTTCCCCTAGTCAGCTCTGGGGCCAACGTCCTGACTTTC. This gives the protein CASFPLVSSGANVLTF.

This rearrangement joins TRBV7-2 to TRBJ1-1, with 8 bases that match TRBD1. The CDR3 is made up of 13 amino acids. The V and J ends lost 3 bases and 4 bases, in that order; junction bases with no gene match: 1. From germline, CDR1 is SGHTA and CDR2 FQGNSA. The CDR3 nucleotides read TGTGCCAGCAGCTTTGGGACAGGCACTGAAGCTTTCTTT. This codes for CASSFGTGTEAFF.

This chain uses TRBV5-1 with TRBJ2-1, with D uncertain. CDR3 length: 11 residues. V was trimmed by 4 bases and J by 4 bases, leaving 3 bases between them. The germline V gene has CDR1 SGHRS and CDR2 YFSETQ. The chain's CDR3 is CASSLYNEQFF. In DNA form, the CDR3 reads TGCGCCAGCAGCCTATACAATGAGCAGTTCTTC. Together with reference TRBV5-1 and TRBJ2-1, the CDR3 gives the full variable domain: KAGVTQTPRYLIKTRGQQVTLSCSPISGHRSVSWYQQTPGQGLQFLFEYFSETQRNKGNFPGRFSGRQFSNSRSEMNVSTLELGDSALYLCASSLYNEQFFGPGTRLTVL.

V and J are TRBV5-1 and TRBJ1-2, with D perhaps matching TRBD1 (6 bases). The germline CDR1 and CDR2 sequences are SGHRS and YFSETQ. This CDR3 region has 14 residues. The V end lost 4 bases, the J end lost 8 bases, and 18 bases lay between the germline ends. CDR3 nucleotides: TGCGCCAGCAGCCCCGGAGGGGGGGGAGACGGCTACACCTTC. Translation: CASSPGGGGDGYTF.

Concerning this clone: This sample includes further DNA sequences coding for the same CDR3. This chain uses TRBV5-4 with TRBJ2-2; TRBD2 matches 7 bases. After removal of 3 bases from V and 0 bases from J, the junction contained 2 bases not matched to a gene. The germline gives CDR1 SGHNT, CDR2 YYREEE (reference sequence). This CDR3 is built from 15 residues. This CDR3 is CASSSGTTNTGELFF. The CDR3 DNA reads TGTGCCAGCAGCTCCGGGACTACGAACACCGGGGAGCTGTTTTTT. The entire variable domain, with the rest obtained from reference TRBV5-4 and TRBJ2-2, is as follows: ETGVTQSPTHLIKTRGQQVTLRCSSQSGHNTVSWYQQALGQGPQFIFQYYREEENGRGNFPPRFSGLQFPNYSSELNVNALELDDSALYLCASSSGTTNTGELFFGEGSRLTVL.

The chain is built from TRBV19 and TRBJ1-4, with a tentative D call TRBD1 (6 bases). The CDR3 has 16 amino acids. Trimming took off 0 bases at V and 4 bases at J, with 12 bases between the two ends. CDR1 is LNHDA, CDR2 SQIVND, per germline (reference sequence). CDR3 sequence: CASSIEPGHHNEKLFF. The CDR3 coding sequence is TGTGCCAGTAGTATAGAACCGGGACACCATAATGAAAAACTGTTTTTT.

This chain uses TRBV6-5 with TRBJ1-2; maybe TRBD1 (6 bases). This CDR3 has 13 amino acids. V was clipped by 5 bases and J by 5 bases, with 12 bases between them. From germline, CDR1 is MNHEY and CDR2 SVGAGI. The CDR3: CASSPTGLYGYTF. As DNA, the CDR3 is TGTGCCAGCAGTCCGACAGGCCTGTATGGCTACACCTTC.

The chain is built from TRBV18 and TRBJ1-2; D may be TRBD1 (5 bases). Germline V CDR1 and CDR2: KGHSH, LQKENI. This CDR3 is built from 17 residues. V lost 2 bases to trimming and J lost 4 bases, with 20 bases between them. This CDR3 reads CASSPNPSRAFGYGYTF. CDR3 sequence (DNA): TGTGCCAGCTCACCAAACCCGTCCAGGGCCTTCGGCTATGGCTACACCTTC. Combining the CDR3 with reference TRBV18 and TRBJ1-2 gives the whole variable domain NAGVMQNPRHLVRRRGQEARLRCSPMKGHSHVYWYRQLPEEGLKFMVYLQKENIIDESGMPKERFSAEFPKEGPSILRIQQVVRGDSAAYFCASSPNPSRAFGYGYTFGSGTRLTVV.

The V gene is TRBV18, the J gene TRBJ1-1, with a possible D match to TRBD1 (6 bases). The CDR3 contains 12 residues. Germline assignment: CDR1 KGHSH and CDR2 LQKENI. V was trimmed by 6 bases and J by 11 bases, leaving 16 bases between them. DNA for the CDR3: TGTGCCAGCTCTTTTGAGGGGGTAGGGGCTTTCTTT. This translates into CASSFEGVGAFF.

The CDR3 reads CAWSRIQGDLGGANVLTF. The CDR3 DNA reads as TGTGCCTGGAGTAGGATACAGGGTGATTTAGGAGGGGCCAACGTCCTGACTTTC. V usage is TRBV30 and J usage is TRBJ2-6; TRBD1 is a possible D gene (6 bases). V dropped 2 bases and J dropped 4 bases, with 21 bases sitting between them. This CDR3 is 18 amino acids long. In germline, CDR1 is GTSNPN, CDR2 SVGIG (reference sequence).

The chain is built from TRBV7-2 and TRBJ2-1; D is unresolved. Germline-derived CDR1 and CDR2 are SGHTA and FQGNSA. V shed 4 bases and J shed 4 bases, with 5 bases lying between them. The CDR3 spans 12 residues. This CDR3 reads CASSSFYNEQFF. In DNA form, the CDR3 reads TGTGCCAGCAGCTCTTTTTACAATGAGCAGTTCTTC. The variable domain in full, completed from reference TRBV7-2 and TRBJ2-1, reads GAGVSQSPSNKVTEKGKDVELRCDPISGHTALYWYRQSLGQGLEFLIYFQGNSAPDKSGLPSDRFSAERTGGSVSTLTIQRTQQEDSAVYLCASSSFYNEQFFGPGTRLTVL.

This rearrangement joins TRBV18 to TRBJ2-5, with 10 bases fitting TRBD2. The CDR3 length is 17 residues. Germline assignment: CDR1 KGHSH and CDR2 LQKENI. V lost 1 base to trimming and J lost 4 bases; unmatched junction nucleotides: 9. The CDR3 is CASSPLASGGARETQYF. The CDR3 region has the DNA TGTGCCAGCTCACCACTAGCAAGCGGGGGGGCCCGAGAGACCCAGTACTTC.

The chain employs TRBV6-5 and TRBJ1-1; TRBD1 aligns across 8 bases. V shed 2 bases and J 1 base; nucleotides not matched to a gene: 3. CDR1 and CDR2 (germline): MNHEY, SVGAGI. The CDR3 totals 15 residues. The CDR3 DNA is TGTGCCAGCAGTTACGCCGGGACAGGGAACACTGAAGCTTTCTTT. Protein product: CASSYAGTGNTEAFF.

The chain couples TRBV14 to TRBJ2-1; 10 nucleotides agree with TRBD1. Germline trimming cut 3 bases from V and 0 bases from J; bases unmatched to any gene: 5. CDR1 SGHDN and CDR2 FVKESK come from the germline V gene. The CDR3 spans 17 residues. CDR3 in amino acids: CASSQDRGESSYNEQFF. The CDR3 region has the DNA TGTGCCAGCAGCCAGGACAGGGGGGAGAGCTCCTACAATGAGCAGTTCTTC.

This chain joins TRBV5-1 and TRBJ2-7; a weak D match, TRBD1 (6 bases). The ends were cut back, 3 bases at V and 1 base at J, with 17 bases in the middle. The germline V gene encodes CDR1 SGHRS and CDR2 YFSETQ. The CDR3 is 16 amino acids. CDR3 bases: TGCGCCAGCAGCTCAACAGGGATGGCGTTATCCTACGAGCAGTACTTC. Its translation: CASSSTGMALSYEQYF.

The chain joins TRBV27 to TRBJ2-7; TRBD2 matches at 9 bases. This CDR3 is built from 14 residues. V was clipped by 2 bases and J by 4 bases; unmatched bases: 3. Germline values: CDR1 MNHEY, CDR2 SMNVEV (reference sequence). CDR3 loop: CASSLAGGQYEQYF. Here the CDR3 DNA reads TGTGCCAGCAGTTTAGCGGGGGGGCAATACGAGCAGTACTTC.

The chain recombines TRBV25-1 with TRBJ2-1; weak D call: TRBD2 (6 bases). The germline CDR1 and CDR2 sequences are MGHDK and SYGVNS. The V end was cut by 7 bases, the J end by 10 bases, with 14 bases between. The CDR3 has 12 amino acids. CDR3 nucleotides: TGTGCCAGCACGCGGACTACCTCCGAGCAGTTCTTC. It yields the protein CASTRTTSEQFF.